This entry features one TCR beta chain sequence. Authors' data handling: For nucleated cells, counts were estimated from reference gene primer amplification. The data were produced by immunoSEQ multiplex PCR, yet TCRdb's version contains in-frame clones alone and is incomplete. That table gives V, J and clone size, and the DNA gave D and trimming. The sample lists about 250,000 clones, roughly 84% occurring once. The sample is drawn from a study of blood T cell repertoires in COVID-19. CDR3 size: 13 residues. The V gene is TRBV21-1, the J gene TRBJ2-7; TRBD1 was called by the table and not checked on the DNA. TRBV21-1 is marked as a pseudogene. The source of this sequence is a woman in her forties or fifties who had been exposed to COVID-19. The sample comprised PBMCs or T cells enriched from blood (not recorded which). The CDR3 protein is CASLWDRGYEQYF. The CDR3 DNA reads as TGTGCCAGCCTATGGGACAGGGGATACGAGCAGTACTTC.